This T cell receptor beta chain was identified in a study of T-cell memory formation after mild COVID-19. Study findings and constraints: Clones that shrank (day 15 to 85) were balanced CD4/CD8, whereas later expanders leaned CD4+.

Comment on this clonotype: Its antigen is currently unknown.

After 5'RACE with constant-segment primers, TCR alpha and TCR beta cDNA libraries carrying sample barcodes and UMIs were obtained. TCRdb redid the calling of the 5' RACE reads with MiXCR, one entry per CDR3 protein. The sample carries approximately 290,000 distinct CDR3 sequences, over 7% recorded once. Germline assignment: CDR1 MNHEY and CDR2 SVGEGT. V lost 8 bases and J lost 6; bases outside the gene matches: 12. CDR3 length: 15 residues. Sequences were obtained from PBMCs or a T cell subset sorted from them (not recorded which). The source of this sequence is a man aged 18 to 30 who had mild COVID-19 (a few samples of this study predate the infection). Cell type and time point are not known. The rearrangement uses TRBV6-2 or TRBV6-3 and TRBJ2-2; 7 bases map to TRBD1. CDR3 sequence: CASVPGTVEAGELFF. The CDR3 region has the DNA TGTGCCAGCGTCCCCGGGACAGTCGAAGCCGGGGAGCTGTTTTTT.